A selection of T cell receptor beta chains follows, all from one sample in a study of regulatory T cells in long-lasting Graves disease. TCRdb used MiXCR to reprocess the multiplex PCR reads, holding one entry per CDR3 protein. The repertoire holds over 650,000 distinct CDR3 sequences, with 30% as singletons. Specimen: peripheral blood mononuclear cells (PBMCs), collected when the disease was refractory, from a patient treated with antithyroid drugs. All receptors derive from a female donor with Graves disease. Each CDR3 is given with its conserved first and last residue. D genes are given only for firm matches. The size field is filled for only some rows; it gives once, few, many or a size class.

DNA: TGTGCCAGCAGCGCCAACGACAGGGTAGTGTATGGCTACACCTTC
CDR3: CASSANDRVVYGYTF
V: TRBV2
J: TRBJ1-2
D: TRBD1
size: few

DNA: TGTGCCAGCAGCCCTTTTCCCAGGGGAAACTATGGCTACACCTTC
CDR3: CASSPFPRGNYGYTF
V: TRBV28
J: TRBJ1-2
D: .
size: many

DNA: TGTGCCAGCAGTTACCCCGGGTCGGGCGGGGAGCTGTTTTTT
CDR3: CASSYPGSGGELFF
V: TRBV6-9
J: TRBJ2-2
D: .
size: few

DNA: TGTGCCAGCAGTTTAAAGTCTATAGAGACCCAGTACTTC
CDR3: CASSLKSIETQYF
V: TRBV12-3/TRBV12-4
J: TRBJ2-5
D: .
size: many

DNA: TGTGCCAGCAGCCAGGGCAGTAGGAAAGAAAAACTGTTTTTT
CDR3: CASSQGSRKEKLFF
V: TRBV3-1
J: TRBJ1-4
D: .
size: many

DNA: TGTGCCAGTAGTAACCGGAGGAGGGGCTATGGCTACACCTTC
CDR3: CASSNRRRGYGYTF
V: TRBV19
J: TRBJ1-2
D: .
size: .

DNA: TGCGCCAGCAGCTCGGGCCTCCAGGAAGCTTTCTTT
CDR3: CASSSGLQEAFF
V: TRBV5-1
J: TRBJ1-1
D: .
size: few

DNA: TGTGCCAGCAGCCCAGGGCCTGCGGGGGCGAACACTGAAGCTTTCTTT
CDR3: CASSPGPAGANTEAFF
V: TRBV12-3/TRBV12-4
J: TRBJ1-1
D: .
size: few

DNA: TGTGCCAGCAGTTACGGGACAGGGGGCATATCCACTGAAGCTTTCTTT
CDR3: CASSYGTGGISTEAFF
V: TRBV6-5
J: TRBJ1-1
D: TRBD1
size: .

DNA: TGCAGCGTCCTCGATGCCAAAAACATTCAGTACTTC
CDR3: CSVLDAKNIQYF
V: TRBV29-1
J: TRBJ2-4
D: .
size: .

DNA: TGTGCCAGCGAGCTTCAGGAGGGTGCCTACGAGCAGTACTTC
CDR3: CASELQEGAYEQYF
V: TRBV12-3/TRBV12-4
J: TRBJ2-7
D: .
size: .

DNA: TGCAGTGGGGCGGAAGAGACCCAGTACTTC
CDR3: CSGAEETQYF
V: TRBV20-1
J: TRBJ2-5
D: .
size: many

DNA: TGTGCCAGCAGCGGCGGACAGGCGACTGAAGCTTTCTTT
CDR3: CASSGGQATEAFF
V: TRBV2
J: TRBJ1-1
D: TRBD1
size: .

DNA: TGTGCCGCCGCCCGGGCGTGGGGCACTGAAGCTTTCTTT
CDR3: CAAARAWGTEAFF
V: TRBV19
J: TRBJ1-1
D: .
size: .

DNA: TGTGCCAGCAGCTTCAGTTCCGGATTAGAAGCTTTCTTT
CDR3: CASSFSSGLEAFF
V: TRBV5-5
J: TRBJ1-1
D: .
size: few

DNA: TGTGCCAGCAGTAGAACAGTTAGCTCCTACGAGCAGTACTTC
CDR3: CASSRTVSSYEQYF
V: TRBV13
J: TRBJ2-7
D: .
size: .

DNA: TGTGCCAGTAGTATAAGCGGGGTAAGGAATCAGCCCCAGCATTTT
CDR3: CASSISGVRNQPQHF
V: TRBV19
J: TRBJ1-5
D: .
size: few

DNA: TGTGCCAGCAACCAACCGGGACTAGCGGGAGTCTACGAGCAGTACTTC
CDR3: CASNQPGLAGVYEQYF
V: TRBV6-1
J: TRBJ2-7
D: TRBD2
size: .

DNA: TGTGCCAGCAGTGAAGTGGGACAGGGAGGCTACACCTTC
CDR3: CASSEVGQGGYTF
V: TRBV2
J: TRBJ1-2
D: TRBD1
size: many

DNA: TGCAGTGCTAGGCCGGGACGGTCGTACGAGCAGTACTTC
CDR3: CSARPGRSYEQYF
V: TRBV20-1
J: TRBJ2-7
D: .
size: few

DNA: TGTGCCAGCAGTTCGGGGGGTCTAGGGGGCTATGGCTACACCTTC
CDR3: CASSSGGLGGYGYTF
V: TRBV12-3/TRBV12-4
J: TRBJ1-2
D: .
size: many

DNA: TGTGCCAGCAGCACTTTCCAGGACGTTCCGGGGACTGAAGCTTTCTTT
CDR3: CASSTFQDVPGTEAFF
V: TRBV9
J: TRBJ1-1
D: .
size: few

DNA: TGTGCCATCAGTGAGTCGACTCGTGGGTACTATGGCTACACCTTC
CDR3: CAISESTRGYYGYTF
V: TRBV10-3
J: TRBJ1-2
D: .
size: .

DNA: TGTGCCAGCGGGGGCTTGCCGAACACTGAAGCTTTCTTT
CDR3: CASGGLPNTEAFF
V: TRBV28
J: TRBJ1-1
D: .
size: many

DNA: TGTGCCAGCAGTTTATACACAGGTTTAAGTGAAAAACTGTTTTTT
CDR3: CASSLYTGLSEKLFF
V: TRBV28
J: TRBJ1-4
D: .
size: few

DNA: TGTGCCACCCAAAGGACAGGTTACGAGCAGTACTTC
CDR3: CATQRTGYEQYF
V: TRBV13
J: TRBJ2-7
D: TRBD1
size: .

DNA: TGTGCCAGCAGACCCAGACAGATCGGACAAGAGACCCAGTACTTC
CDR3: CASRPRQIGQETQYF
V: TRBV27
J: TRBJ2-5
D: .
size: many

DNA: TGTGCCAGCAGCCCCTCGGGGGGACAGACCCAAGAGACCCAGTACTTC
CDR3: CASSPSGGQTQETQYF
V: TRBV3-1
J: TRBJ2-5
D: .
size: few

DNA: TGCGCCAGCAGCCTGTGGGACTTCTCCTACGAGCAGTACTTC
CDR3: CASSLWDFSYEQYF
V: TRBV5-1
J: TRBJ2-7
D: .
size: .

DNA: TGTGCCAGCAGTTTGCGTCCGACCTACGAGCAGTACTTC
CDR3: CASSLRPTYEQYF
V: TRBV27
J: TRBJ2-7
D: .
size: .

DNA: TGTGCCTGGAGTGTACAAAAAGGGGGCCGGGGAGAGACCCAGTACTTC
CDR3: CAWSVQKGGRGETQYF
V: TRBV30
J: TRBJ2-5
D: TRBD1
size: .

DNA: TGCAGTGCTAGTGTGACAGGGGTTAGTCAGCCCCAGCATTTT
CDR3: CSASVTGVSQPQHF
V: TRBV20-1
J: TRBJ1-5
D: TRBD1
size: few

DNA: TGTGCCAGCAGTGTTGGGGACGCCGGATATGGCTACACCTTC
CDR3: CASSVGDAGYGYTF
V: TRBV6-1
J: TRBJ1-2
D: .
size: many

DNA: TGTGCCAGCAGTTACTCGAGATGGGGCGGGAATGAAAAACTGTTTTTT
CDR3: CASSYSRWGGNEKLFF
V: TRBV6-2/TRBV6-3
J: TRBJ1-4
D: .
size: many

DNA: TGTGCCAGCAGTGAAGGCGGGGGTGGATACTATGGCTACACCTTC
CDR3: CASSEGGGGYYGYTF
V: TRBV2
J: TRBJ1-2
D: .
size: many

DNA: TGCAGTGCTAACAGACAGCAGCATCAGCCCCAGCATTTT
CDR3: CSANRQQHQPQHF
V: TRBV20-1
J: TRBJ1-5
D: .
size: few

DNA: TGTGCCATCAGGCCCTCTCAGGAGGGCAGCACTGAAGCTTTCTTT
CDR3: CAIRPSQEGSTEAFF
V: TRBV10-3
J: TRBJ1-1
D: .
size: .

DNA: TGCAGCGTAGTTCCTAGCGGGAGGGCCGGGGAGCTGTTTTTT
CDR3: CSVVPSGRAGELFF
V: TRBV29-1
J: TRBJ2-2
D: TRBD2
size: .

DNA: TGTGCCAGCAGTTTTCCCCAGTCTAGCGGGAGGGCCGGGGAGCAGTTCTTC
CDR3: CASSFPQSSGRAGEQFF
V: TRBV12-3/TRBV12-4
J: TRBJ2-1
D: TRBD2
size: few

DNA: TGTGCCTGGAGTGTTCAATGGGGCCCACAGGGAAGAAATCAGCCCCAGCATTTT
CDR3: CAWSVQWGPQGRNQPQHF
V: TRBV30
J: TRBJ1-5
D: .
size: .

DNA: TGTGCCAGCAGCACTCAACTCGGGACGGCAAACAATCAGCCCCAGCATTTT
CDR3: CASSTQLGTANNQPQHF
V: TRBV7-8
J: TRBJ1-5
D: .
size: .

DNA: TGTGCCAGCAGTGAAGAAGTGACAGGGGTGACCGAAGCTTTCTTT
CDR3: CASSEEVTGVTEAFF
V: TRBV6-1
J: TRBJ1-1
D: TRBD1
size: .

DNA: TGTGCCAGCAGTTCCCCTGCCGGGCCCCAGCATTTT
CDR3: CASSSPAGPQHF
V: TRBV6-2/TRBV6-3
J: TRBJ1-5
D: .
size: .

DNA: TGTGCCAGCAGACTTAGTGCCGTAGGGGATCGGGTAGAAACCCAGTACTTC
CDR3: CASRLSAVGDRVETQYF
V: TRBV11-3
J: TRBJ2-5
D: .
size: many

DNA: TGCGCCAGCAGCGCGGGGACAGGGGCCTTGCGGTCTGAAGCTTTCTTT
CDR3: CASSAGTGALRSEAFF
V: TRBV5-1
J: TRBJ1-1
D: TRBD1
size: few

DNA: TGTGCCAGCGCGAGCCGGGCGGGGAATGGAAACACCATATATTTT
CDR3: CASASRAGNGNTIYF
V: TRBV2
J: TRBJ1-3
D: .
size: few

DNA: TGTGCCAGCAGAACGGAGCGGGAGTTAGGAGAGCAGTACTTC
CDR3: CASRTERELGEQYF
V: TRBV11-2
J: TRBJ2-7
D: TRBD2
size: many

DNA: TGTGCCACCAGCAGGGCGACAGGGGTCCAGAACACTGAAGCTTTCTTT
CDR3: CATSRATGVQNTEAFF
V: TRBV15
J: TRBJ1-1
D: TRBD1
size: .

DNA: TGTGCCAGCAGCTTAACTGGACAGCGTTATGGCTACACCTTC
CDR3: CASSLTGQRYGYTF
V: TRBV7-8
J: TRBJ1-2
D: .
size: once

DNA: TGCAGTGCTGGGGTCCGACAGAGCAATCAGCCCCAGCATTTT
CDR3: CSAGVRQSNQPQHF
V: TRBV20-1
J: TRBJ1-5
D: .
size: .

DNA: TGTGCCAGCAGCCTGACGGGACAGGGCTTCTTCCTCAACTATGGCTACACCTTC
CDR3: CASSLTGQGFFLNYGYTF
V: TRBV3-1
J: TRBJ1-2
D: TRBD1
size: .

DNA: TGTGCCAGCAGTTTAAGGCTAGCGGGAGGAGAGACCCAGTACTTC
CDR3: CASSLRLAGGETQYF
V: TRBV12-3/TRBV12-4
J: TRBJ2-5
D: TRBD2
size: many

DNA: TGTGCCAGCAGCCAAACAGGGGGTATAGGCAATCAGCCCCAGCATTTT
CDR3: CASSQTGGIGNQPQHF
V: TRBV16
J: TRBJ1-5
D: TRBD1
size: few

DNA: TGCAGCGTTACCCTGACAGGGACCACCTACGAGCAGTACTTC
CDR3: CSVTLTGTTYEQYF
V: TRBV29-1
J: TRBJ2-7
D: TRBD1
size: few

DNA: TGTGCCAGCAGAGCGACAGGGGAGTCTCCAGCTTTCTTT
CDR3: CASRATGESPAFF
V: TRBV2
J: TRBJ1-1
D: TRBD1
size: few

DNA: TGTGCCAGCAGTTACCCCCAGGGGAACACTGAAGCTTTCTTT
CDR3: CASSYPQGNTEAFF
V: TRBV6-2/TRBV6-3
J: TRBJ1-1
D: .
size: .

DNA: TGCAGCGTTGTAGGGGGCGGTGAAAAACTGTTTTTT
CDR3: CSVVGGGEKLFF
V: TRBV29-1
J: TRBJ1-4
D: TRBD1
size: many